Shown below are 26 T cell receptor beta chains from a single sample sequenced in a study of CD8+ T cells in alopecia areata. As the sequencing template, cDNA was produced by extracting RNA and reverse transcribing it. Sequencing was performed with immunoSEQ multiplex PCR; in TCRdb, only in-frame clones are kept and a portion is missing. The sample includes roughly 110,000 clones, roughly three fifths of them seen just once. Treatment in this sample: oral pan-JAK inhibitor, 5-10 mg twice daily. Sequenced material: CD8+ T cells sorted from blood, taken at week 24, from a patient treated with tofacitinib. The receptor set was obtained from a human donor with alopecia areata.

This clone appeared a single time. As DNA, the CDR3 is TGTGCCAGCAGCCCCGCTCCGGGGGATAATTCACCCCTCCACTTT. Amino acid sequence: CASSPAPGDNSPLHF. The chain employs TRBV7-9 and TRBJ1-6; the D gene is possibly TRBD1 (5 bases). Germline V gene data show CDR1 as SEHNR and CDR2 as FQNEAQ (reference sequence). The V and J ends lost 5 bases and 5 bases respectively, with 13 bases between them. The CDR3 extends over 15 amino acids.

V is TRBV13 and J is TRBJ1-1; D gene uncertain. Germline CDR1 is PRHDT and CDR2 is FYEKMQ (reference sequence). Trimming took off 11 bases at V and 1 base at J, with 11 bases between the two ends. There are 12 residues in the CDR3. CDR3 nucleotides: TGTGCCTCACAAACGGGGAACACTGAAGCTTTCTTT. It translates to CASQTGNTEAFF.

The J gene is TRBJ2-7, the V gene TRBV27, with a tentative D call TRBD2 (6 bases). The germline gives CDR1 MNHEY, CDR2 SMNVEV (reference sequence). The CDR3 is 13 residues long. V was trimmed by 5 bases and J by 6 bases, leaving 14 bases between them. CDR3 sequence: CASSDAAGIEQYF. CDR3 nucleotide sequence: TGTGCCAGCAGTGACGCCGCGGGGATCGAGCAGTACTTC.

This sequence joins TRBV27 and TRBJ1-1, with D possibly TRBD1 on 5 matching bases. CDR3 length equals 15 residues. Trimming stripped 8 bases from V and 1 base from J, with 17 bases between. The germline gives CDR1 MNHEY, CDR2 SMNVEV (reference sequence). The CDR3 region is CASSGTYEPNTEAFF. CDR3 coding DNA: TGTGCCAGCTCCGGGACGTATGAGCCGAACACTGAAGCTTTCTTT.

The CDR3: CASSLAGTSAEQYF. CDR3 sequence (DNA): TGTGCCAGCAGTCTTGCCGGGACTAGCGCCGAGCAGTACTTC. The V call is TRBV27, the J call TRBJ2-7; 10 nucleotides agree with TRBD2. Germline V lookup: CDR1 MNHEY, CDR2 SMNVEV (reference sequence). This CDR3 is built from 14 residues. The V segment lost 5 bases and the J segment 6 bases; nucleotides outside the gene matches: 7.

This chain connects TRBV7-8 to TRBJ2-2; 9 bases match TRBD2. The CDR3 loop spans 16 amino acids. Per the germline V gene, CDR1 is SGHVS and CDR2 is FQNEAQ. The trim removed 1 base at V and 1 base at J, leaving 1 base unmatched. In DNA, the CDR3 is TGTGCCAGCAGCTTAGTAGCGGGGGTGAACACCGGGGAGCTGTTTTTT. It yields the protein CASSLVAGVNTGELFF.

This chain connects TRBV4-3 to TRBJ2-1; 7 positions match TRBD2. Germline V gene lookup returns CDR1 LGHNA and CDR2 YSLEER. CDR3 size: 16 residues. Losses at the gene ends were 4 bases for V and 2 bases for J; bases not matched to a gene: 8. CDR3 nucleotides: TGCGCCAGCAGCCGCGGCGGGGACTACCCCTACAATGAGCAGTTCTTC. This codes for CASSRGGDYPYNEQFF.

V and J are TRBV27 and TRBJ2-1; TRBD1 is a possible D gene (5 bases). V lost 8 bases and J lost 12, with 14 bases in between. This CDR3 has 11 residues. Germline V gene data show CDR1 as MNHEY and CDR2 as SMNVEV (reference sequence). The CDR3 loop is CASLQGQWQFF. CDR3 in DNA: TGTGCCAGCCTGCAGGGCCAGTGGCAGTTCTTC.

This clone was counted only a few times. The J gene is TRBJ2-3, the V gene TRBV6-4; 7 positions agree with TRBD2. Germline loops: CDR1 MRHNA, CDR2 SNTAGT. This CDR3 is 16 amino acids long. V dropped 0 bases and J dropped 1; count of bases not matched to a gene: 4. CDR3 in amino acids: CASSDSMAGGTDTQYF. Written as DNA, the CDR3 is TGTGCCAGCAGTGACTCGATGGCGGGGGGCACAGATACGCAGTATTTT.

The chain carries TRBV5-1 and TRBJ2-5; TRBD1 matches at 8 bases. The CDR3 extends over 15 amino acids. Germline V gene data show CDR1 as SGHRS and CDR2 as YFSETQ. V lost 0 bases to trimming and J lost 1 base; unmatched junction nucleotides: 2. The CDR3 bases are TGCGCCAGCAGCTTGGGACAGGGGATCCAAGAGACCCAGTACTTC. It yields the protein CASSLGQGIQETQYF. The full variable domain, with the rest looked up from reference TRBV5-1 and TRBJ2-5, is KAGVTQTPRYLIKTRGQQVTLSCSPISGHRSVSWYQQTPGQGLQFLFEYFSETQRNKGNFPGRFSGRQFSNSRSEMNVSTLELGDSALYLCASSLGQGIQETQYFGPGTRLLVL.

The sample holds a few counts of this clone. This chain uses TRBV5-4 with TRBJ2-3; D perhaps matches TRBD2 (6 bases). This CDR3 has 15 amino acids. Deletions cut 5 bases from V and 1 base from J, with 14 bases between. Germline V CDR1 and CDR2: SGHNT, YYREEE (reference sequence). The CDR3 nucleotides read TGTGCCAGCAGGAGGGGCGGGGAGCGCACAGATACGCAGTATTTT. Protein product: CASRRGGERTDTQYF.

This clone was picked up a small number of times. V gene TRBV5-4 combines with J gene TRBJ1-2; 7 nucleotides match TRBD1. Trimming at V came to 4 bases and at J to 6 bases, leaving 18 bases not matched to a gene. Germline assignment: CDR1 SGHNT and CDR2 YYREEE (reference sequence). This CDR3 has 17 residues. The CDR3 DNA is TGTGCCAGCAGCCTGAACCCGAAGACAAGACAGGGCCATGGCTACACCTTC. It translates to CASSLNPKTRQGHGYTF. The entire variable domain, with the rest obtained from reference TRBV5-4 and TRBJ1-2, is as follows: ETGVTQSPTHLIKTRGQQVTLRCSSQSGHNTVSWYQQALGQGPQFIFQYYREEENGRGNFPPRFSGLQFPNYSSELNVNALELDDSALYLCASSLNPKTRQGHGYTFGSGTRLTVV.

The chain has TRBV27 and TRBJ1-2, with D perhaps matching TRBD1 (6 bases). In germline, CDR1 is MNHEY, CDR2 SMNVEV (reference sequence). The V gene lost 7 bases and the J gene lost 8 bases, with 23 bases spanning the gap. The CDR3 is 15 amino acids. The CDR3 loop is CASTPGPGTSMGYTF. CDR3 nucleotides: TGTGCCAGCACCCCCGGACCCGGGACAAGTATGGGCTACACCTTC.

This clone has only a few counts. The V and J genes are TRBV27 and TRBJ1-5, with 10 bases matching TRBD1. This CDR3 comprises 14 residues. Trimming at V came to 5 bases and at J to 5 bases, leaving 3 bases not matched to a gene. Germline V gene data show CDR1 as MNHEY and CDR2 as SMNVEV (reference sequence). The CDR3 protein is CASSRQGADQPQHF. For the CDR3, the DNA is TGTGCCAGCAGTCGACAGGGGGCCGATCAGCCCCAGCATTTT.

This clone appeared a few times. In nucleotides, the CDR3 is TGCAGCGTTCTGGACAGGGTCTTGGGTAATGAGCAGTTCTTC. Amino acid sequence: CSVLDRVLGNEQFF. This chain connects TRBV29-1 to TRBJ2-1; 8 bases map to TRBD1. Germline loops: CDR1 SQVTM, CDR2 ANQGSEA. This CDR3 contains 14 residues. V was clipped by 5 bases and J by 7 bases; unmatched bases: 10.

V and J are TRBV30 and TRBJ2-7; 7 bases are a match to TRBD1. The germline V gene has CDR1 GTSNPN and CDR2 SVGIG (reference sequence). This CDR3 comprises 13 residues. V lost 0 bases to trimming and J lost 5 bases; unmatched junction nucleotides: 4. CDR3 amino acids: CAWSVGGEDEQYF. CDR3 in DNA: TGTGCCTGGAGTGTAGGGGGCGAGGACGAGCAGTACTTC.

The chain joins TRBV13 to TRBJ2-3; 9 bases are a match to TRBD2. Looked up from germline, CDR1 is PRHDT and CDR2 is FYEKMQ (reference sequence). The CDR3 totals 15 residues. After removal of 5 bases from V and 5 bases from J, the junction contained 8 bases not matched to a gene. The CDR3 spells CASSPGLAPGDTQYF. The CDR3 DNA follows: TGTGCCAGCAGCCCGGGACTAGCACCGGGAGATACGCAGTATTTT.

This clone was detected a few times. This chain connects TRBV19 to TRBJ2-6; D gene uncertain. V lost 5 bases and J 2 bases, leaving 13 bases between the germline ends. Germline CDR1 LNHDA, CDR2 SQIVND (reference sequence). The CDR3 is made up of 16 amino acids. Written as DNA, the CDR3 is TGTGCCAGTAGTGACTCCTTCCCACCTGGGGCCAACGTCCTGACTTTC. Its translation: CASSDSFPPGANVLTF.

There are a few counts of this clone. CDR3 sequence reads: CAWSPGQGVVEQYF. CDR3 DNA: TGTGCCTGGAGCCCAGGACAGGGGGTTGTCGAGCAGTACTTC. The chain combines TRBV30 with TRBJ2-7; 10 bases align to TRBD1. The ends lost 3 bases at V and 6 bases at J; junction bases unmatched: 8. Per germline, CDR1 GTSNPN and CDR2 SVGIG (reference sequence). This CDR3 region has 14 residues.

This clone was seen only a few times. The chain has TRBV27 and TRBJ2-2, with D maybe TRBD2 (5 bases). The CDR3 has 14 amino acids. Germline CDR1 and CDR2: MNHEY and SMNVEV (reference sequence). The V gene lost 1 base and the J gene lost 7 bases, with 10 bases spanning the gap. DNA of the CDR3: TGTGCCAGCAGTTTATTAGCGAGGGTCGGGGAGCTGTTTTTT. This translates into CASSLLARVGELFF.

The chain carries TRBV6-4 and TRBJ2-5; the match to TRBD1 covers 10 bases. J gave up 5 bases and V 3 bases, and 6 bases lay outside the gene matches. The V gene's germline CDR1 is MRHNA and CDR2 SNTAGT. The CDR3 length is 15 residues. CDR3 nucleotides: TGTGCCAGCAGTGAGGGGACAGGGGACCGGGAGACCCAGTACTTC. Its translation: CASSEGTGDRETQYF.

This clone was detected a few times. The V gene is TRBV19, the J gene TRBJ2-3; D not resolved. Germline V CDR1 and CDR2: LNHDA, SQIVND (reference sequence). Trimming stripped 3 bases from V and 2 bases from J, with 12 bases between. CDR3 length: 15 amino acids. CDR3 protein: CASSIQPLLTDTQYF. CDR3 DNA: TGTGCCAGTAGTATCCAACCCCTACTCACAGATACGCAGTATTTT.

This clone has only a few counts. The rearrangement joins TRBV7-9 to TRBJ2-7; D is uncertain. The CDR3 totals 13 residues. Trimming removed 1 base at V and 1 base at J, with 5 bases between. Germline values: CDR1 SEHNR, CDR2 FQNEAQ (reference sequence). CDR3 DNA sequence: TGTGCCAGCAGCTTAGTGGTATCCTACGAGCAGTACTTC. Residues: CASSLVVSYEQYF. The whole variable domain, filled in from reference TRBV7-9 and TRBJ2-7, reads DTGVSQNPRHKITKRGQNVTFRCDPISEHNRLYWYRQTLGQGPEFLTYFQNEAQLEKSRLLSDRFSAERPKGSFSTLEIQRTEQGDSAMYLCASSLVVSYEQYFGPGTRLTVT.

This rearrangement joins TRBV5-6 to TRBJ2-3; tentatively, D is TRBD2 (6 bases). CDR1 is SGHDT, CDR2 YYEEEE, per germline. CDR3 length: 14 residues. Trimming shortened V by 0 bases and J by 4 bases, and 9 bases separated the two germline ends. The CDR3 loop is CASSLEDYADTQYF. CDR3 nucleotides: TGTGCCAGCAGCTTGGAGGACTATGCAGATACGCAGTATTTT.

This chain joins TRBV25-1 and TRBJ2-7; unclear D gene. The CDR3 length is 12 residues. Germline CDR1 and CDR2: MGHDK and SYGVNS. The ends were cut back, 2 bases at V and 4 bases at J, with 6 bases in the middle. DNA of the CDR3: TGTGCCAGCAGTGAACAGGATTACGAGCAGTACTTC. This gives the protein CASSEQDYEQYF.

The rearrangement links TRBV5-6 to TRBJ2-7, with TRBD1 identical over 7 bases. CDR3 length equals 14 residues. Per germline, CDR1 SGHDT and CDR2 YYEEEE. V shed 4 bases and J 1 base; nucleotides not matched to a gene: 5. The CDR3 nucleotides are TGTGCCAGCAGCCACTCGGGACAGTCCTACGAGCAGTACTTC. Translated: CASSHSGQSYEQYF.